This TCR beta chain was sequenced for a study of blood T cell repertoires in COVID-19. The sample holds a few counts of this clone. The data were produced by immunoSEQ multiplex PCR, yet TCRdb's version contains in-frame clones alone and is incomplete. Of 110,000 to 150,000 clones in the sample, 75% to 90% are singletons; the top ten hold 35% to 50%. The sequence was obtained from a human donor in a cohort sampled during active COVID-19. The sample comprised peripheral blood.

The CDR3 region has the DNA TGTGCCAGCATGCGGCAGGGCGACACTGAAGCTTTCTTT. It is translated as CASMRQGDTEAFF. The V call is TRBV6-5, the J call TRBJ1-1, with D maybe TRBD1 (5 bases). This CDR3 spans 13 amino acids. Germline CDR1 and CDR2: MNHEY and SVGAGI. Trimming removed 7 bases from V and 3 bases from J, with 12 bases in between.